The clone carrying this T cell receptor (beta chain) was counted a few times. This entry comes from a study of cytomegalovirus exposure and HLA in healthy donors. Study details: Early on, a data release was issued that held approximately 92 million unique TCRs from HLA-typed donors.

In the PCR, 60 Vbeta and 13 Jbeta primers were used. TCRdb's table, derived via immunoSEQ multiplex PCR, lists solely in-frame clones and lacks some. The sample lists roughly 180,000 clones, just over 75% occurring once. CDR1 is MDHEN, CDR2 SYDVKM, per germline. The CDR3 spans 13 residues. The clonotype comes from an older woman in good health and CMV-seropositive. The sample was PBMCs. The V gene is TRBV28, the J gene TRBJ2-5, with 7 bases fitting TRBD1. The DNA end is a closer match to TRBJ2-7, so the J assignment may be wrong. The CDR3 DNA is TGTGCCAGCAGCCTTGGACAGGACTACGAGCAGTACTTC. Amino acid sequence: CASSLGQDYEQYF.